The source of this TCR beta chain is a study of OX40 agonist ivuxolimab in advanced cancers. Background on the study: Enrolled patients in dose escalation had cancers that were hepatocellular carcinoma, melanoma, renal cell or head and neck cancer. Three patients had partial responses: one hepatocellular carcinoma, two cutaneous melanoma. Overall study results and limits: Clonal expansion by week 6 occurred in CD4+ and CD8+ blood T cells (at 0.1 to 3.0 mg/kg).

The CDR3 is made up of 15 amino acids. Between the trimmed V and J ends, which lost 6 bases and 0 bases, there was a span of 14 bases. Per the germline V gene, CDR1 is MNHEY and CDR2 is SVGAGI. The repertoire was sequenced with immunoSEQ multiplex PCR; TCRdb's copy has only in-frame clones and lacks some. The profile shows 15,000 or so clones, roughly 79% of them singletons. Note on this clone: Its matching antigen is unknown.

The chain links TRBV6-5 to TRBJ1-1; no clear D. This receptor was obtained from an adult with an advanced solid tumor such as melanoma, head and neck, liver or kidney cancer. Here the sequenced sample was CD4+ or CD8+ T cells sorted from blood, taken in a trial of the OX40 agonist ivuxolimab. The DNA for the CDR3 is TGTGCCAGCAGCCCGATAGACGGGTTGAACACTGAAGCTTTCTTT. Amino acids: CASSPIDGLNTEAFF.